These T cell receptor beta chains were read from a single sample in a study of early T cells in non-severe SARS-CoV-2 infection. TCRdb analysed the 5' RACE reads with MiXCR anew, one entry per CDR3 protein. Among about 30,000 distinct CDR3 sequences listed, approximately 5% were seen once. The sample comprised whole blood. The origin of the receptors is an adult who was a healthcare worker with PCR-confirmed SARS-CoV-2 infection or an uninfected control (not recorded which). The CDR3 runs from the conserved cysteine through the conserved F or W. D genes are given only for firm matches. The size of a clone is reported for some rows only, either as once, few or many, or as a class for expanded clones.

j_gene | v_gene | abundance | d_gene | CDR3nt | CDR3aa
TRBJ2-3 | TRBV6-5 | many | . | TGTGCCAGCAGTTACTCGGGCAGCCGCACAGATACGCAGTATTTT | CASSYSGSRTDTQYF
TRBJ2-1 | TRBV14 | many | . | TGTGCCAGCAGCCAAGATCCCCGATGGGGTGAACAACCCTACAATGAGCAGTTCTTC | CASSQDPRWGEQPYNEQFF
TRBJ2-2 | TRBV5-1 | few | . | TGCGCCAGCAGCTCACAGGGCCCGAACACCGGGGAGCTGTTTTTT | CASSSQGPNTGELFF
TRBJ1-1 | TRBV4-2 | many | . | TGTGCCAGCAGCCCAAGGAGGGAGCTGATGGGGAACACTGAAGCTTTCTTT | CASSPRRELMGNTEAFF
TRBJ1-2 | TRBV18 | many | . | TGTGCCAGCTCACCTCAGGGGTACTATGGCTACACCTTC | CASSPQGYYGYTF
TRBJ1-1 | TRBV6-6 | many | . | TGTGCCAGCAGGCAGGGTGCTGAAGCTTTCTTT | CASRQGAEAFF
TRBJ2-7 | TRBV7-2 | many | . | TGTGCCAGCAGCCCAGCCAACTACGAGCAGTACTTC | CASSPANYEQYF
TRBJ2-5 | TRBV28 | many | . | TGTGCCAGCAGTACCTCCGTGGTACATGTAGGGACCCAGTACTTC | CASSTSVVHVGTQYF
TRBJ2-7 | TRBV6-6 | many | . | TGTGCCATCCTCAAGAGTAGAGGGGACGAGCAGTACTTC | CAILKSRGDEQYF
TRBJ1-3 | TRBV9 | few | . | TGTGCCAGCAGCCCCCGCCCCTGGGGGCGGAACACCATATATTTT | CASSPRPWGRNTIYF
TRBJ2-1 | TRBV5-4 | many | . | TGTGCCAGCAGGATTGACAGTCACAATGAGCAGTTCTTC | CASRIDSHNEQFF
TRBJ2-2 | TRBV2 | . | TRBD2 | TGTGCCAGCAGCCCGGGACTAGAGACCGGGGAGCTGTTTTTT | CASSPGLETGELFF
TRBJ1-1 | TRBV7-6 | many | TRBD1 | TGTGCCAGCAGCTCGGACAGGGACATGAACACTGAAGCTTTCTTT | CASSSDRDMNTEAFF
TRBJ1-1 | TRBV4-2 | . | . | TGTGCCAGCAGCCAGGGCACAGCTGAAGCTTTCTTT | CASSQGTAEAFF
TRBJ2-1 | TRBV6-5 | few | TRBD1 | TGTGCCAGCAGCCCAGCCCCGGGACAGACCTACAATGAGCAGTTCTTC | CASSPAPGQTYNEQFF
TRBJ2-3 | TRBV11-2 | many | . | TGTGCCAGCAGCTTATCCGGGCCCCGAGGGTATTTT | CASSLSGPRGYF
TRBJ1-2 | TRBV10-3 | few | . | TGTGCCATCAGTGCCTCGGACATAGAATTAGCTAACTATGGCTACACCTTC | CAISASDIELANYGYTF
TRBJ1-5 | TRBV12-3/TRBV12-4 | many | . | TGTGCCAGCGGACTGGACGCGCAGCCCCAGCATTTT | CASGLDAQPQHF
TRBJ1-1 | TRBV6-1 | many | . | TGTGCCAGCAGTGAAGCCCAAGGGGCGTACACTGAAGCTTTCTTT | CASSEAQGAYTEAFF
TRBJ1-5 | TRBV18 | many | . | TGTGCCAGCTCAGGGGGGGCTAGCAATCAGCCCCAGCATTTT | CASSGGASNQPQHF